The 29 T cell receptor beta chains below all came from one sample that was sequenced in a study of blood T cell repertoires in COVID-19. TCRdb's copy holds only in-frame clones and misses some; the assay was immunoSEQ multiplex PCR. Of about 180,000 clones listed, approximately 80% are singletons. Sequencing input: PBMCs or T cells enriched from blood (not recorded which). The receptors stem from a woman between 45 and 60 years old who had recovered from COVID-19.

The chain combines TRBV7-9 with TRBJ1-2; TRBD1 matches at 7 bases. The junction had 5 bases not matched to a gene; V was cut back by 7 bases and J by 3 bases. The CDR3 spans 13 residues. Germline CDR1 is SEHNR and CDR2 is FQNEAQ (reference sequence). The CDR3 nucleotides read TGTGCCAGCACCCGGGACAGTTACTATGGCTACACCTTC. Amino acid sequence: CASTRDSYYGYTF. Full variable domain (outside the CDR3, taken from reference TRBV7-9 and TRBJ1-2): DTGVSQNPRHKITKRGQNVTFRCDPISEHNRLYWYRQTLGQGPEFLTYFQNEAQLEKSRLLSDRFSAERPKGSFSTLEIQRTEQGDSAMYLCASTRDSYYGYTFGSGTRLTVV.

CDR3 loop: CASSPGASGTEAFF. The CDR3 bases are TGTGCCAGCTCACCGGGGGCTAGTGGAACTGAAGCTTTCTTT. The rearrangement links TRBV18 to TRBJ1-1, with D possibly TRBD1 on 6 matching bases. Germline lookup yields CDR1 KGHSH and CDR2 LQKENI. V shed 3 bases and J shed 5 bases, with 13 bases lying between them. The CDR3 runs 14 residues. Combining the CDR3 with reference TRBV18 and TRBJ1-1 gives the whole variable domain NAGVMQNPRHLVRRRGQEARLRCSPMKGHSHVYWYRQLPEEGLKFMVYLQKENIIDESGMPKERFSAEFPKEGPSILRIQQVVRGDSAAYFCASSPGASGTEAFFGQGTRLTVV.

By proportion, this clone is medium-sized. The rearrangement joins TRBV5-4 to TRBJ1-2; D might be TRBD1 (6 bases). This CDR3 has 16 residues. From germline, CDR1 is SGHNT and CDR2 YYREEE (reference sequence). Between the trimmed V and J ends, which lost 3 bases and 4 bases, there was a span of 19 bases. CDR3: CASSSRTLGAFYGYTF. The CDR3 DNA sequence: TGTGCCAGCAGCTCTAGGACACTGGGGGCTTTCTATGGCTACACCTTC.

The chain joins TRBV7-3 to TRBJ2-7; possibly TRBD2 for D (6 bases). V was trimmed by 0 bases and J by 8 bases, leaving 14 bases between them. From germline, CDR1 is SGHTA and CDR2 FQGTGA. The length of the CDR3 is 14 residues. In nucleotides, the CDR3 is TGTGCCAGCAGCTTAACGCCCCGGGACTCACAGCAGTACTTC. Protein sequence: CASSLTPRDSQQYF. Based on the CDR3 plus reference TRBV7-3 and TRBJ2-7, the full variable domain is GAGVSQTPSNKVTEKGKYVELRCDPISGHTALYWYRQSLGQGPEFLIYFQGTGAADDSGLPNDRFFAVRPEGSVSTLKIQRTERGDSAVYLCASSLTPRDSQQYFGPGTRLTVT.

This clone was observed once. The chain is built from TRBV6-1 and TRBJ1-2, with TRBD1 matching 10 bases. The CDR3 loop spans 14 amino acids. The junction had 2 bases not matched to a gene; V was cut back by 3 bases and J by 4 bases. Germline V CDR1 and CDR2: MNHNS, SASEGT. In DNA form, the CDR3 reads TGTGCCAGCAGTGAGTGGACAGGGGGCTATGGCTACACCTTC. Its translation: CASSEWTGGYGYTF.

This clone was seen a single time. The gene calls are TRBV6-5 and TRBJ2-1; 10 bases line up with TRBD2. The CDR3 has 13 residues. CDR1 is MNHEY and CDR2 is SVGAGI in the germline V gene. The trim removed 7 bases at V and 6 bases at J, leaving 3 bases unmatched. CDR3 sequence: CASNPSGGNEQFF. The CDR3 DNA sequence: TGTGCCAGCAATCCTAGCGGGGGCAATGAGCAGTTCTTC.

The chain uses TRBV7-2 and TRBJ2-7; 8 nucleotides line up with TRBD2. The CDR3 is 15 residues long. V dropped 5 bases and J dropped 2; count of bases not matched to a gene: 8. Germline V gives CDR1 SGHTA, CDR2 FQGNSA. CDR3 bases: TGTGCCAGCAGCGTTCTAGCGGGCGATACCTACGAGCAGTACTTC. Protein sequence: CASSVLAGDTYEQYF.

The chain combines TRBV1 with TRBJ1-5; the table calls TRBD1, which could not be checked here. TRBV1 is reported as a pseudogene. The CDR3 covers 18 residues. The CDR3 is CTSGGGRGLKFRNQPQHF. CDR3 DNA: TGCACCAGCGGGGGAGGCAGGGGGCTGAAATTTCGCAATCAGCCCCAGCATTTT.

V and J are TRBV27 and TRBJ1-2; 9 bases fit TRBD1. Per germline, CDR1 MNHEY and CDR2 SMNVEV (reference sequence). The length of the CDR3 is 13 residues. J lost 4 bases, V lost 5 bases, and 2 bases had no gene match. The CDR3 is CASSMTGGYGYTF. The CDR3 DNA follows: TGTGCCAGCAGTATGACAGGGGGCTATGGCTACACCTTC.

The rearrangement joins TRBV19 to TRBJ2-1, with TRBD1 identical over 12 bases. J lost 9 bases, V lost 8 bases, and 14 bases had no gene match. This CDR3 region has 16 residues. Germline V gene data show CDR1 as LNHDA and CDR2 as SQIVND (reference sequence). This CDR3 is CASEMSGTGGWVEQFF. Written as DNA, the CDR3 is TGTGCCAGTGAGATGTCGGGGACAGGGGGCTGGGTTGAGCAGTTCTTC.

This rearrangement joins TRBV27 to TRBJ1-2; tentatively, D is TRBD1 (6 bases). The germline V gene encodes CDR1 MNHEY and CDR2 SMNVEV (reference sequence). V was cut by 2 bases and J by 4 bases, with 11 bases left in between. This CDR3 region has 14 residues. The CDR3 DNA follows: TGTGCCAGCAGTTTAGCGGGGGCTGGCTATGGCTACACCTTC. This sequence encodes CASSLAGAGYGYTF.

The chain employs TRBV28 and TRBJ2-1; 9 bases align to TRBD1. The CDR3 has 16 amino acids. The V gene's germline CDR1 is MDHEN and CDR2 SYDVKM. J was trimmed by 3 bases and V by 5 bases; bases with no gene match: 8. The CDR3 bases are TGTGCCAGCAGTCCTCCGGGACAGGGAAACTACAATGAGCAGTTCTTC. It yields the protein CASSPPGQGNYNEQFF.

V and J are TRBV12-3 or TRBV12-4 and TRBJ2-1; unclear D gene. V was clipped by 6 bases and J by 0 bases, with 6 bases between them. This CDR3 has 13 amino acids. The CDR3 loop reads CASSRVSYNEQFF. CDR3 DNA sequence: TGTGCCAGCAGCCGAGTCTCCTACAATGAGCAGTTCTTC.

A few counts support this clone. The chain links TRBV11-2 to TRBJ2-5, with 10 bases lining up with TRBD2. The CDR3 loop spans 16 amino acids. J gave up 1 base and V 3 bases, and 5 bases lay outside the gene matches. Per germline, CDR1 SGHAT and CDR2 FQNNGV. The CDR3 DNA reads TGTGCCAGCAGCTTGCTGGTAGCGGGAGGCCAAGAGACCCAGTACTTC. This codes for CASSLLVAGGQETQYF.

The chain employs TRBV6-5 and TRBJ1-2; D perhaps matches TRBD1 (5 bases). This CDR3 has 13 residues. Germline-derived CDR1 and CDR2 are MNHEY and SVGAGI. The V end lost 4 bases, the J end lost 1 base, and 7 bases lay between the germline ends. The CDR3 sequence is CASSSGNNYGYTF. The CDR3 bases are TGTGCCAGCAGTTCAGGGAATAACTATGGCTACACCTTC.

The chain links TRBV30 to TRBJ2-1; D gene ambiguous. Germline V gives CDR1 GTSNPN, CDR2 SVGIG (reference sequence). The CDR3 contains 11 residues. The V end lost 3 bases, the J end lost 9 bases, and 9 bases lay between the germline ends. The CDR3 nucleotides read TGTGCCTGGAGCGCACCGGGTGAGCAGTTCTTC. Its translation is CAWSAPGEQFF.

This chain uses TRBV14 with TRBJ1-2; D is ambiguous. This CDR3 has 14 amino acids. Germline V gives CDR1 SGHDN, CDR2 FVKESK. Trimming stripped 0 bases from V and 4 bases from J, with 9 bases between. The CDR3 sequence: CASSQDLNSYGYTF. In DNA form, the CDR3 reads TGTGCCAGCAGCCAAGATTTAAACAGCTATGGCTACACCTTC. The full variable domain, completed using reference TRBV14 and TRBJ1-2, is EAGVTQFPSHSVIEKGQTVTLRCDPISGHDNLYWYRRVMGKEIKFLLHFVKESKQDESGMPNNRFLAERTGGTYSTLKVQPAELEDSGVYFCASSQDLNSYGYTFGSGTRLTVV.

V usage is TRBV7-2 and J usage is TRBJ1-4, with no clear D. Germline CDR1 is SGHTA and CDR2 is FQGNSA. V was shortened by 2 bases and J by 3 bases, with 10 bases between the two germline ends. The CDR3 extends over 15 amino acids. The CDR3 sequence: CASSLMQASNEKLFF. Here the CDR3 DNA reads TGTGCCAGCAGCTTAATGCAGGCCTCTAATGAAAAACTGTTTTTT.

The chain employs TRBV7-8 and TRBJ1-5; tentatively, D is TRBD1 (6 bases). The V end lost 5 bases, the J end lost 0 bases, and 14 bases lay between the germline ends. Germline V gene lookup returns CDR1 SGHVS and CDR2 FQNEAQ. CDR3 length: 16 residues. The CDR3 reads CASSTSQGRSNQPQHF. In DNA form, the CDR3 reads TGTGCCAGCAGCACTTCACAGGGTCGTAGCAATCAGCCCCAGCATTTT.

This clone came up a few times. This chain connects TRBV19 to TRBJ1-1; D may be TRBD1 (6 bases). Trimming cost V 5 bases and J 3 bases, with 10 bases left between them. The CDR3 has 13 amino acids. Germline values: CDR1 LNHDA, CDR2 SQIVND (reference sequence). The CDR3 DNA sequence: TGTGCCAGTAGTGACAGGACTGACACTGAAGCTTTCTTT. Its translation is CASSDRTDTEAFF.

The V and J genes are TRBV2 and TRBJ2-3, with 9 bases lining up with TRBD2. Germline trimming cut 8 bases from V and 6 bases from J; bases unmatched to any gene: 9. This CDR3 contains 14 residues. Germline loops: CDR1 SNHLY, CDR2 FYNNEI. For the CDR3, the DNA is TGTGCCAGCCTGTTAGCGGGAGTCGTGGATACGCAGTATTTT. Protein: CASLLAGVVDTQYF.

The chain uses TRBV28 and TRBJ1-5; D is unresolved. The CDR3 sequence is 12 residues long. Trimming cost V 6 bases and J 6 bases, with 9 bases left between them. Germline V gene lookup returns CDR1 MDHEN and CDR2 SYDVKM. The DNA for the CDR3 is TGTGCCAGCAGAGTTTTGGCTCAGCCCCAGCATTTT. Amino acids: CASRVLAQPQHF.

The J gene is TRBJ2-7, the V gene TRBV6-5, with 7 bases identical to TRBD2. This CDR3 is built from 13 residues. The germline gives CDR1 MNHEY, CDR2 SVGAGI. V lost 6 bases to trimming and J lost 2 bases; unmatched junction nucleotides: 4. The CDR3 nucleotides read TGTGCCAGCAGGACTAGCAGAACCTACGAGCAGTACTTC. It encodes CASRTSRTYEQYF.

The gene calls are TRBV28 and TRBJ1-1; no clear D. Trimming pared 6 bases from V and 3 bases from J, leaving 11 bases between. Germline V gene sequence: CDR1 MDHEN, CDR2 SYDVKM. The CDR3 extends over 13 amino acids. The CDR3 spells CASSRPRDTEAFF. CDR3 DNA: TGTGCCAGCAGCCGGCCGCGGGACACTGAAGCTTTCTTT.

This chain joins TRBV5-1 and TRBJ2-7; D possibly corresponds to TRBD1 (5 bases). The CDR3 consists of 14 residues. Deletions cut 4 bases from V and 6 bases from J, with 17 bases between. Germline-derived CDR1 and CDR2 are SGHRS and YFSETQ. The CDR3 region is CASSRGDLGGEQYF. CDR3 sequence (DNA): TGCGCCAGCAGCAGGGGTGACCTCGGCGGCGAGCAGTACTTC.

J is TRBJ2-1 and V is TRBV14; D is perhaps TRBD2 (5 bases). CDR3 length: 15 amino acids. Looked up from germline, CDR1 is SGHDN and CDR2 is FVKESK. The ends were cut back, 3 bases at V and 2 bases at J, with 11 bases in the middle. The CDR3 protein is CASSQASGPYNEQFF. The CDR3 bases are TGTGCCAGCAGCCAGGCCAGCGGTCCCTACAATGAGCAGTTCTTC.

The chain carries TRBV7-2 and TRBJ2-3; D remains unclear. This CDR3 is built from 11 residues. Germline CDR1 SGHTA, CDR2 FQGNSA. The V gene lost 5 bases and the J gene lost 2 bases, with 2 bases spanning the gap. The DNA for the CDR3 is TGTGCCAGCAGCCTCACAGATACGCAGTATTTT. Protein product: CASSLTDTQYF. The full variable domain, its missing parts supplied by reference TRBV7-2 and TRBJ2-3, is GAGVSQSPSNKVTEKGKDVELRCDPISGHTALYWYRQSLGQGLEFLIYFQGNSAPDKSGLPSDRFSAERTGGSVSTLTIQRTQQEDSAVYLCASSLTDTQYFGPGTRLTVL.

The chain couples TRBV5-4 to TRBJ2-2; TRBD2 matches 8 bases. Per germline, CDR1 SGHNT and CDR2 YYREEE (reference sequence). This CDR3 contains 15 residues. The V segment lost 1 base and the J segment 3 bases; nucleotides outside the gene matches: 2. The CDR3 nucleotides read TGTGCCAGCAGCTTGAGCGGGAGAGACACCGGGGAGCTGTTTTTT. Encoded protein: CASSLSGRDTGELFF. Complete variable domain (other parts from reference TRBV5-4 and TRBJ2-2): ETGVTQSPTHLIKTRGQQVTLRCSSQSGHNTVSWYQQALGQGPQFIFQYYREEENGRGNFPPRFSGLQFPNYSSELNVNALELDDSALYLCASSLSGRDTGELFFGEGSRLTVL.

This chain uses TRBV2 with TRBJ2-2; 11 bases agree with TRBD2. The CDR3 has 15 amino acids. The germline CDR1 and CDR2 sequences are SNHLY and FYNNEI. J gave up 5 bases and V 5 bases, and 4 bases lay outside the gene matches. CDR3 coding DNA: TGTGCCAGCAGTTTGGGACTAGCGGCTACCGGGGAGCTGTTTTTT. Its protein product is CASSLGLAATGELFF.